The entry below gives a single TCR beta chain sequence along with its context. No antigen is known for it. The CDR3 has 15 amino acids. V was trimmed by 4 bases and J by 0 bases, leaving 12 bases between them. The germline gives CDR1 SGHRS, CDR2 YFSETQ. The record originates from a study of OX40 agonist ivuxolimab in advanced cancers. Assay: immunoSEQ multiplex PCR; the TCRdb copy retains only in-frame clones and omits some. The data hold about 77,000 clones, with about 94% observed a single time. Points from the study as a whole: More expanded clones were found, on average, in CD8+ than in CD4+ T cells. Clonal expansion was seen in CD4+ and CD8+ blood T cells by week 6 at 0.1 to 3.0 mg/kg.

Source: CD4+ or CD8+ T cells sorted from blood, taken in a trial of the OX40 agonist ivuxolimab. This clonotype was sampled from an adult with an advanced solid tumor such as melanoma, head and neck, liver or kidney cancer. The J gene is TRBJ2-3, the V gene TRBV5-1; TRBD2 is a possible D gene (6 bases). CDR3 region: CASSPLGGSTDTQYF. The CDR3 region has the DNA TGCGCCAGCAGCCCCCTGGGGGGAAGCACAGATACGCAGTATTTT.